Listed here are 14 T cell receptor beta chains from one sample, sequenced in a study of shared clonotypes between healthy human individuals. The naive CD8 fraction comprised CD45RO-negative cells positively selected for CCR7 and excluded terminally differentiated effector memory CD45RA+ cells. The protocol was immunoSEQ multiplex PCR, while the TCRdb copy is restricted to in-frame clones and leaves out a portion. This repertoire shows roughly 890,000 clones, 92% found once; its top ten account for around 24%. The material sequenced was naive CD8+ T cells sorted from blood. Receptors were obtained from a young man in good health.

V usage is TRBV14 and J usage is TRBJ2-5, with D uncertain. V dropped 2 bases and J dropped 7 bases, with 11 bases sitting between them. CDR1 and CDR2 from the germline V gene are SGHDN and FVKESK. This CDR3 contains 13 residues. The CDR3 spells CASSQINSGTQYF. DNA for the CDR3: TGTGCCAGCAGCCAAATCAACTCGGGGACCCAGTACTTC.

This clone was found once. This chain links TRBV7-8 with TRBJ2-7, with D perhaps given as TRBD1 or TRBD2 (5 bases each). The CDR3 is 15 residues long. V was trimmed by 5 bases and J by 3 bases, leaving 17 bases between them. Per germline, CDR1 SGHVS and CDR2 FQNEAQ. CDR3 residues: CASSKFRDRSYEQYF. The CDR3 DNA is TGTGCCAGCAGCAAGTTCCGGGACCGAAGCTACGAGCAGTACTTC.

This clone was counted only a few times. Here the CDR3 reads CASSPSQGNGYTF. CDR3 in DNA: TGTGCCAGTAGTCCGTCACAGGGGAACGGCTACACCTTC. The V gene is TRBV19, the J gene TRBJ1-2; 7 positions match TRBD1. Germline trimming cut 5 bases from V and 8 bases from J; bases unmatched to any gene: 8. Germline values: CDR1 LNHDA, CDR2 SQIVND (reference sequence). CDR3 length equals 13 residues.

The genes are TRBV4-1 and TRBJ1-5, with TRBD1 as a possible D gene (6 bases). The CDR3 is 16 residues long. The V end lost 4 bases, the J end lost 1 base, and 14 bases lay between the germline ends. Germline CDR1 reads MGHRA; CDR2 reads YSYEKL. In DNA form, the CDR3 reads TGCGCCAGCAGCCCGGAGGTGGGGGCGAGCAATCAGCCCCAGCATTTT. It is translated as CASSPEVGASNQPQHF.

The chain has TRBV30 and TRBJ1-3; D is ambiguous. The CDR3 extends over 12 amino acids. In germline, CDR1 is GTSNPN, CDR2 SVGIG (reference sequence). V was pared by 3 bases and J by 1 base, with 4 bases between. The CDR3 region is CAWSESGNTIYF. CDR3 sequence (DNA): TGTGCCTGGAGCGAATCTGGAAACACCATATATTTT.

This clone is a singleton in its sample. The V and J genes are TRBV6-1 and TRBJ2-7; D gene ambiguous. The germline gives CDR1 MNHNS, CDR2 SASEGT. The CDR3 is 13 amino acids. V lost 0 bases and J lost 3, with 6 bases in between. The CDR3 nucleotides read TGTGCCAGCAGTGAAGCGATCTACTACGAGCAGTACTTC. Protein: CASSEAIYYEQYF.

This chain links TRBV7-9 with TRBJ2-2; D is undetermined. V was pared by 6 bases and J by 6 bases, with 14 bases between. The CDR3 consists of 14 residues. Germline CDR1 reads SEHNR; CDR2 reads FQNEAQ (reference sequence). The CDR3 loop is CASRPEIPPGELFF. The CDR3 DNA reads as TGTGCCAGCAGACCGGAAATACCCCCCGGGGAGCTGTTTTTT.

The chain has TRBV5-1 and TRBJ2-1, with 7 bases matching TRBD1. This CDR3 region has 15 residues. Trimming removed 0 bases from V and 5 bases from J; junction bases left unmatched: 5. Per germline, CDR1 SGHRS and CDR2 YFSETQ. The CDR3 loop is CASSLGQGGHNEQFF. For the CDR3, the DNA is TGCGCCAGCAGCTTGGGACAGGGTGGACACAATGAGCAGTTCTTC.

This chain connects TRBV19 to TRBJ1-2; no reliable D call. Germline V gives CDR1 LNHDA, CDR2 SQIVND (reference sequence). The V end lost 7 bases, the J end lost 1 base, and 10 bases lay between the germline ends. This CDR3 has 13 amino acids. The CDR3 is CASTLSLNYGYTF. The CDR3 coding sequence is TGTGCCAGTACCTTATCCCTTAACTATGGCTACACCTTC.

DNA of the CDR3: TGTGCCAGCAGTTTGAGGCTAGTGGCTAAGGAGCAGTACTTC. Encoded protein: CASSLRLVAKEQYF. The chain carries TRBV28 and TRBJ2-7, with no clear D. The CDR3 consists of 14 residues. V lost 3 bases to trimming and J lost 7 bases, with 16 bases between them. From germline, CDR1 is MDHEN and CDR2 SYDVKM.

The chain recombines TRBV4-3 with TRBJ2-1, with TRBD2 identical over 9 bases. The V gene's germline CDR1 is LGHNA and CDR2 YSLEER. V shed 0 bases, J shed 4 bases, and the junction held 7 bases outside the gene matches. The CDR3 runs to 17 residues. This CDR3 is CASSQDRASGKYNEQFF. CDR3 DNA: TGCGCCAGCAGCCAAGATAGGGCTAGCGGGAAGTACAATGAGCAGTTCTTC.

The chain is built from TRBV29-1 and TRBJ2-7, with D possibly matching TRBD2 (5 bases). Trimming removed 4 bases from V and 6 bases from J, with 7 bases in between. Germline CDR1 SQVTM, CDR2 ANQGSEA. This CDR3 has 10 amino acids. The CDR3 sequence: CSVGGAEQYF. Written as DNA, the CDR3 is TGCAGCGTTGGGGGAGCCGAGCAGTACTTC.

The genes are TRBV27 and TRBJ2-6, with unresolved D. The V gene's germline CDR1 is MNHEY and CDR2 SMNVEV (reference sequence). The CDR3 runs 14 residues. Between the trimmed V and J ends, which lost 5 bases and 2 bases, there was a span of 7 bases. The CDR3 sequence: CASSVRAGANVLTF. The CDR3 DNA reads as TGTGCCAGCAGTGTCCGGGCTGGGGCCAACGTCCTGACTTTC.

The CDR3 loop is CASSLPGLAGLEQYF. As DNA, the CDR3 is TGTGCCAGTAGTCTACCGGGACTAGCGGGACTCGAGCAGTACTTC. The chain couples TRBV19 to TRBJ2-7; 13 positions agree with TRBD2. V was clipped by 5 bases and J by 6 bases; unmatched bases: 7. The germline V gene encodes CDR1 LNHDA and CDR2 SQIVND (reference sequence). The CDR3 spans 15 residues.